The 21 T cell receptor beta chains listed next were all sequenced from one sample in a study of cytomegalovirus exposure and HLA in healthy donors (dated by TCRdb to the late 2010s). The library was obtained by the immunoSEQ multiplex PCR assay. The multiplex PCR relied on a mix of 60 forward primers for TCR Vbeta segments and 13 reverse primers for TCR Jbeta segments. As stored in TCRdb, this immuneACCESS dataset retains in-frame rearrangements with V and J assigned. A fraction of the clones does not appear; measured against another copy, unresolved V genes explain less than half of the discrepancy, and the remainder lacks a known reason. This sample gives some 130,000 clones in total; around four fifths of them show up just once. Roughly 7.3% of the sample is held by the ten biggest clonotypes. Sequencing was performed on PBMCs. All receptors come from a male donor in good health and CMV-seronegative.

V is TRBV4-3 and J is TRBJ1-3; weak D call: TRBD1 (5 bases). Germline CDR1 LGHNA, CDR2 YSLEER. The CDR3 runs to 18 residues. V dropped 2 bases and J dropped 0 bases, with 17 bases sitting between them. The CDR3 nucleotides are TGCGCCAGCAGCCAAACCCCGAGCGGGGCTCCCTCTGGAAACACCATATATTTT. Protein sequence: CASSQTPSGAPSGNTIYF.

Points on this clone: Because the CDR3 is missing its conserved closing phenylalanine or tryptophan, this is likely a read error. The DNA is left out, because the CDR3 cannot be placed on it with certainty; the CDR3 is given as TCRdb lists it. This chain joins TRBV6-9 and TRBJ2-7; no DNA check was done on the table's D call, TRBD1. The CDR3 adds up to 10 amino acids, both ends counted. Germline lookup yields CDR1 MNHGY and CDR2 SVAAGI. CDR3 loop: CASRRRTVPP.

The CDR3 region has the DNA TGCGCCAGCAGCCAAGAAGGGGGGAGCGGGAGGGTTTTCTCTGGGGCCAACGTCCTGACTTTC. Translation: CASSQEGGSGRVFSGANVLTF. The rearrangement joins TRBV4-3 to TRBJ2-6, with 10 bases identical to TRBD2. Germline loops: CDR1 LGHNA, CDR2 YSLEER. The V and J ends lost 0 bases and 0 bases, in that order; junction bases with no gene match: 11. This CDR3 spans 21 amino acids.

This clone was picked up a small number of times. The CDR3 region is CASSQASTDTQYF. In nucleotides, the CDR3 is TGTGCCAGCAGCCAAGCTAGCACAGATACGCAGTATTTT. J is TRBJ2-3 and V is TRBV4-2; no reliable D call. V lost 1 base and J 0 bases, leaving 2 bases between the germline ends. Germline values: CDR1 LGHNA, CDR2 YNFKEQ. The CDR3 loop spans 13 amino acids.

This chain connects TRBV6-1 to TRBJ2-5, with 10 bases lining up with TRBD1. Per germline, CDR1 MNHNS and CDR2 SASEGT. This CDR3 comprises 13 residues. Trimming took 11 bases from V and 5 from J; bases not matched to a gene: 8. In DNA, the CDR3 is TGTGCCGGACGGGACAGGGGTTCTGAGACCCAGTACTTC. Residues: CAGRDRGSETQYF.

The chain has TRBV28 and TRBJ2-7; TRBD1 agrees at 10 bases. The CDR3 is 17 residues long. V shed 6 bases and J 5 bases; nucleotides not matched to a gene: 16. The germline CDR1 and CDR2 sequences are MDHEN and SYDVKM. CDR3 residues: CASRGDRGPAGVHEQYF. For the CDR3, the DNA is TGTGCCAGCAGGGGTGACAGGGGGCCAGCGGGAGTCCACGAGCAGTACTTC.

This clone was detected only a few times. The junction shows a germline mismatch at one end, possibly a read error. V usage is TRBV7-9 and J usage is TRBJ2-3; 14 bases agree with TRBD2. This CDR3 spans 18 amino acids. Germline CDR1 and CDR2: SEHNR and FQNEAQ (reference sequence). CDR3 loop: CSSSRTSGGPTYTDTQYF. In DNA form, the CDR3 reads TGTTCCAGCAGCAGGACTAGCGGGGGGCCTACTTACACAGATACGCAGTATTTT.

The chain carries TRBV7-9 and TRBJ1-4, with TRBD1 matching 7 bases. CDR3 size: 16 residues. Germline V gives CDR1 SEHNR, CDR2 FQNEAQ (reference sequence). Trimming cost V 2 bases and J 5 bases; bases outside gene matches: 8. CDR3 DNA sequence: TGTGCCAGCAGCTTATTCCCGACAGGGACAAATGAAAAACTGTTTTTT. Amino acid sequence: CASSLFPTGTNEKLFF.

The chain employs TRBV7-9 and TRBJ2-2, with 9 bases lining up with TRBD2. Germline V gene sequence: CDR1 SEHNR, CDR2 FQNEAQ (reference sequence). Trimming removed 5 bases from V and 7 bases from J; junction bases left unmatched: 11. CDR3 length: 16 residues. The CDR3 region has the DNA TGTGCCAGCAGCCCACATGGCGGGGGGGCTGGCGGGGAGCTGTTTTTT. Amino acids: CASSPHGGGAGGELFF.

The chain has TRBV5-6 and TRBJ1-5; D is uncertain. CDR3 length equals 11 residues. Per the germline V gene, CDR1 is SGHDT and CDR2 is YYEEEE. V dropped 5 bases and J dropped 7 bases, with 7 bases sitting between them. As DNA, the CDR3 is TGTGCCAGCAGGCGTCGACAGCCCCAGCATTTT. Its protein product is CASRRRQPQHF. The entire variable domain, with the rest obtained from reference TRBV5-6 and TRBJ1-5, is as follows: DAGVTQSPTHLIKTRGQQVTLRCSPKSGHDTVSWYQQALGQGPQFIFQYYEEEERQRGNFPDRFSGHQFPNYSSELNVNALLLGDSALYLCASRRRQPQHFGDGTRLSIL.

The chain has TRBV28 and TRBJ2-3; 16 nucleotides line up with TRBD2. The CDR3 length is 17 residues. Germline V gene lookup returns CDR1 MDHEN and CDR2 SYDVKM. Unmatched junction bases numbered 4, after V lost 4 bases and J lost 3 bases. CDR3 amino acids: CASSSGLAGGGTDTQYF. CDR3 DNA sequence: TGTGCCAGCAGTTCGGGACTAGCGGGAGGGGGAACAGATACGCAGTATTTT.

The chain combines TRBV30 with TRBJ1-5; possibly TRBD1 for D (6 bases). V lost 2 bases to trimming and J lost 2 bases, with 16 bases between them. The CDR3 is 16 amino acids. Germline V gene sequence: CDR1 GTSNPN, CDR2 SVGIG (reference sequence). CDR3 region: CAWSLSQGGGNQPQHF. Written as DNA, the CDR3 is TGTGCCTGGAGTTTATCACAGGGTGGGGGCAATCAGCCCCAGCATTTT.

DNA for the CDR3: TGCGCCAGCAGTGTAACTACTCGTTCGGGGGGTTCTTACGAGCAGTACTTC. Its protein is CASSVTTRSGGSYEQYF. The chain links TRBV10-1 to TRBJ2-7; TRBD2 matches 7 bases. Germline V gene sequence: CDR1 WNHNN, CDR2 SYGVQD (reference sequence). Trimming cost V 4 bases and J 4 bases; bases outside gene matches: 16. The CDR3 extends over 17 amino acids.

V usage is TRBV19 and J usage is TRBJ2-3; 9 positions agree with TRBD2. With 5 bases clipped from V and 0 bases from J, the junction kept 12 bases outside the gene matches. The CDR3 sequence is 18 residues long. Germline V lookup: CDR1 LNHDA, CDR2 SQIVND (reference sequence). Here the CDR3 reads CASSGSPGTSSSTDTQYF. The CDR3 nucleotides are TGTGCCAGTAGTGGGAGCCCCGGGACTAGCAGTAGCACAGATACGCAGTATTTT.

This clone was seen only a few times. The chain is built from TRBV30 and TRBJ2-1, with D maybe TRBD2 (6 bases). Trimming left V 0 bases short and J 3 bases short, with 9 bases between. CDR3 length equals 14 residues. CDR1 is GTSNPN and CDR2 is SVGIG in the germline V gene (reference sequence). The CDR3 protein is CAWSVRGYYNEQFF. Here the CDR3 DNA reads TGTGCCTGGAGTGTGCGGGGATACTACAATGAGCAGTTCTTC.

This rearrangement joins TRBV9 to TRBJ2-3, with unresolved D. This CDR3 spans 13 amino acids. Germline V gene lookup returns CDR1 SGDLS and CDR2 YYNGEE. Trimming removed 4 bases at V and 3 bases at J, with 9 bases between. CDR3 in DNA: TGTGCCAGCAGCCATCAACGGACAGATACGCAGTATTTT. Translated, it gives CASSHQRTDTQYF.

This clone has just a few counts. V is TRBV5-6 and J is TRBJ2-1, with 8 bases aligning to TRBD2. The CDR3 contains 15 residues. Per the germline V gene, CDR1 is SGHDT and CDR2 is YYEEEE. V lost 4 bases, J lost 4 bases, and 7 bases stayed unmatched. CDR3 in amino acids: CASSAGTSRYNEQFF. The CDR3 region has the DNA TGTGCCAGCAGCGCCGGGACTAGTAGGTACAATGAGCAGTTCTTC.

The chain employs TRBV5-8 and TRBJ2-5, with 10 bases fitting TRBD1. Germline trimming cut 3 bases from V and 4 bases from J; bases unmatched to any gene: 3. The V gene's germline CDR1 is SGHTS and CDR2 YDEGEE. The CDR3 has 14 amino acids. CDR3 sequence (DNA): TGTGCCAGCAGCTCGGACAGGGGGAGAGAGACCCAGTACTTC. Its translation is CASSSDRGRETQYF.

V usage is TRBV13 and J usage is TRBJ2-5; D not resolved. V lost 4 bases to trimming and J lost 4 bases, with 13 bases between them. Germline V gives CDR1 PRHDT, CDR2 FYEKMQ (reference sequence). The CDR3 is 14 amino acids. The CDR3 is CASSYYENGETQYF. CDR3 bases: TGTGCCAGCAGCTATTACGAAAACGGAGAGACCCAGTACTTC.

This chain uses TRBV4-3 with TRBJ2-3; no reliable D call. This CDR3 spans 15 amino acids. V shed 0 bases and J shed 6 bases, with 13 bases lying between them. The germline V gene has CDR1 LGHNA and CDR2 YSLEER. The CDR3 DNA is TGCGCCAGCAGCCAAGATCCAGCGCGATGGGATACGCAGTATTTT. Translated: CASSQDPARWDTQYF.

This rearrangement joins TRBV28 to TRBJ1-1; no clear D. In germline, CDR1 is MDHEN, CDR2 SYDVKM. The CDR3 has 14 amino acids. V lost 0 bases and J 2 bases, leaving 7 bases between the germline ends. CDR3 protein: CASSLWEGNTEAFF. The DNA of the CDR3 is TGTGCCAGCAGTTTATGGGAGGGTAACACTGAAGCTTTCTTT.